This T cell receptor beta chain was observed in a study of blood T cell repertoires in COVID-19 (dated by TCRdb to 2020 to 2021). Looking at the study overall: Collaborator samples came from the United States, Italy and Spain and covered acute and convalescent phases of COVID-19. The prospective study material was composed of cDNA or gDNA derived from T cells, B-cell-depleted T cells, or PBMCs. Deeply sampled blood TCRbeta repertoires from subjects exposed to, actively infected with, or recovered from COVID-19 were included in the dataset. The repertoires were released in a freely available public database intended as a resource for research on the immune response to SARS-CoV-2. Samples were obtained from the ongoing ImmuneRACE study (first 160 participants) and from over 1,000 subjects provided by 6 global collaborators. The sample metadata nearly always contained a de-identified subject ID, COVID-19 status, age in years and sex. Where available, HLA class I and class II types were obtained from metadata supplied by the sample provider rather than from assay-based typing. What the study reported, not specific to this receptor: The quantity of clinical and demographic metadata differed by source and by participant and was supplied without curation.

Samples from volunteer blood donors who had recovered from COVID-19 were contributed by a second Seattle source. Collaborating institutions collected whole blood in K2EDTA tubes following their own protocols. For TCRbeta analysis, collaborator samples were shipped as frozen whole blood, as isolated PBMCs, or as DNA extracted from either sample type. Based on the germline V gene, the CDR1 and CDR2 sequences are SGHRS and YFSETQ. V is cut by 1 base and J by 5 bases, and the space between the germline ends is 10 bases. Spanning cysteine to phenylalanine, the CDR3 consists of 13 amino acids. CDR3 DNA only is kept here, 39 bases in frame from base 1. This clone was picked up one time. Its antigen is still unknown. No much larger clone is present one base from it, and per-base qualities are unavailable. The immunoSEQ Assay, a bias-controlled multiplex PCR, was used to amplify TCRbeta CDR3 regions from genomic DNA. The authors processed their data as follows. Within the assay, amplification of reference gene primers was used to estimate how many nucleated cells each sample contained. To quantify the absolute abundance of each unique TCRbeta CDR3 rearrangement, sequence reads were collapsed and filtered. For each sample, productive Simpson clonality was calculated as the square root of Simpson's diversity index across productive rearrangements. TCRdb's version of the immuneACCESS table is confined to in-frame rearrangements and falls short of the full clone set. An unresolved V gene accounts for under half of the shortfall where checked; the remainder is of unknown origin. D and trimming come from the DNA, and the V and J calls and clone size come from that table. Here the sample has 250,000 to 350,000 clones; approximately 83% occur a single time. Clones ranked in the top ten supply 2% to 2.5% of the sample.

Recombination connected TRBV5-1 to TRBJ2-7; the D region possibly corresponds to TRBD2 (7 bases align). This TCR was sampled from a woman in her 30s who had recovered from COVID-19. Sequenced sample: peripheral blood. The CDR3 is CASSLTGGHEQYF. The sequenced DNA is TGCGCCAGCAGCTTGACCGGGGGGCACGAGCAGTACTTC.